This TCR beta chain was profiled in a study of T cells in Graves' hyperthyroidism and ophthalmopathy. Graves' hyperthyroidism was deemed stable given no ophthalmopathy progression within 18 months. In making diagnoses, clinical symptoms, serum thyroxine and TRAb, thyroid ultrasound and orbital computed tomography were all used. This CDR3 contains 17 residues. Germline V gene sequence: CDR1 SGHTA, CDR2 FQGTGA. The V segment lost 5 bases and the J segment 2 bases; nucleotides outside the gene matches: 8. RNA transcripts gave rise to amplified TCR beta CDR3 regions. Initially, a first-round RT-PCR of the TCR CDR3 employed the HTBI primer set. Via MiXCR, TCRdb re-called the multiplex PCR reads, giving one row per CDR3 protein. The table shows roughly 170,000 distinct CDR3 sequences, with about a sixth occurring only once. This clonotype showed up many times.

The J gene is TRBJ2-3, the V gene TRBV7-3, with 12 bases aligning to TRBD2. The receptor was derived from a woman aged 50 to 65 with Graves' hyperthyroidism. The sample taken for sequencing was blood. The CDR3 coding sequence is TGTGCCAGCAGCCCTTCCGGGACTAGCGGGCTCACAGATACGCAGTATTTT. It codes for CASSPSGTSGLTDTQYF.